The TCR beta chain under discussion was sequenced for a study of PD-1 blockade in mismatch repair-deficient tumors. The wider study: Patients had approximately 11 mismatch repair-deficient cancer types and were previously treated and progressing.

The CDR3 sequence is 13 residues long. Concerning this clone: Its antigen is as yet unknown.

Study-level findings and limits: Tumor-resident clones, often undetectable pretreatment in blood, expanded then contracted after pembrolizumab.

Using immunoSEQ multiplex PCR, the repertoire was profiled, and TCRdb retains in-frame clones only, with some absent. The repertoire has tens of thousands of clones, around 84% of them found once; the top ten carry roughly 4%. TCRs were sequenced from three patients responding to pembrolizumab. This rearrangement joins TRBV21-1 to TRBJ2-7; the D call of TRBD2 is as the table states it, not checked on the DNA. TRBV21-1 represents a pseudogene. Here the sequenced sample was peripheral blood, taken approximately 78 weeks after starting pembrolizumab. This TCR was sampled from an adult with mismatch repair-deficient cancer. This chain's CDR3 is CASRRRGTYEQYF. CDR3 DNA: TGTGCCAGCAGGAGGAGAGGGACCTACGAGCAGTACTTC.